Following are 2 T cell receptor beta chains from one sample sequenced in a study of metastatic and nonmetastatic thyroid tumors. TCRdb reprocessed the PCR reads via MiXCR. The sample includes around 13,000 clones, 20% to 25% of them seen just once. Thyroid surgery had not been preceded by any treatment in any patient. The specimen sequenced was blood. Source of these receptors: a female donor with papillary thyroid cancer or a benign thyroid nodule (not recorded which). Some clones in this sample may be carry-over from other donors' samples.

This sequence joins TRBV28 and TRBJ2-7, with D possibly being TRBD2 (6 bases). V lost 6 bases and J 3 bases, leaving 27 bases between the germline ends. Per germline, CDR1 MDHEN and CDR2 SYDVKM. This CDR3 contains 18 residues. This chain's CDR3 is CASRARSGNLRWGYEQYF. The CDR3 nucleotides read TGTGCCAGCAGGGCCCGTAGCGGCAACCTACGGTGGGGCTACGAGCAGTACTTC.

This clone has ten or more counts. The chain employs TRBV2 and TRBJ2-1; 9 bases line up with TRBD2. Per germline, CDR1 SNHLY and CDR2 FYNNEI. The CDR3 runs 16 residues. Unmatched junction bases numbered 11, after V lost 5 bases and J lost 6 bases. DNA of the CDR3: TGTGCCAGCAGTTGGAATAGCGGGAGATTAGGCAATGAGCAGTTCTTC. This translates into CASSWNSGRLGNEQFF.